A selection of T cell receptor beta chains follows, all from one sample in a study of response to subunit inactivated influenza vaccine. TCRdb re-called the RT-PCR reads through MiXCR, storing one row per CDR3 protein. The sample lists roughly 760,000 distinct CDR3 sequences; around 20% were seen once. This specimen consisted of PBMCs from blood, obtained roughly 5 days after vaccination. The receptors were gathered from a man in his fifties who received an inactivated influenza vaccine. Each CDR3 is given with its conserved first and last residue. Each record gives: J gene, V gene, CDR3 protein.

>TRBJ2-5|TRBV4-3
CASSQDGSGSPKTQYF
>TRBJ2-7|TRBV10-3
CAITSEQESYEQYF
>TRBJ2-7|TRBV28
CASSAGGPQYF
>TRBJ2-3|TRBV24-1
CATSDFRGLATDTQYF
>TRBJ1-4|TRBV7-9
CASSEGQGKEKLFF
>TRBJ2-1|TRBV4-2
CASSQEGGLGHTNEQFF
>TRBJ2-1|TRBV28
CASGHNEQFF
>TRBJ2-1|TRBV11-2
CASSQRLAVGGVTNEQFF
>TRBJ1-2|TRBV5-1
CASSLATANYGYTF
>TRBJ2-5|TRBV15
CATSRQKRTSGQETQYF
>TRBJ2-1|TRBV27
CASSTTGTSGRGVYNEQFF
>TRBJ1-3|TRBV6-1
CASSESRPGNTIYF
>TRBJ2-3|TRBV6-5
CASSYAGLGTDTQYF
>TRBJ2-7|TRBV7-2
CASRRTSGGANEQYF
>TRBJ1-5|TRBV7-2
CASSLEPNSNQPQHF
>TRBJ2-6|TRBV7-3
CASSLWGPQGRYGANVLTF
>TRBJ2-7|TRBV5-1
CASSLRASGEGYYEQYF
>TRBJ2-7|TRBV5-6
CASSLASGKQYF
>TRBJ2-1|TRBV28
CASSLGQINEQFF
>TRBJ1-1|TRBV20-1
CSATPTVNTEAFF
>TRBJ2-1|TRBV7-2
CASSLASGSTPYNEQFF
>TRBJ2-1|TRBV20-1
CSASQDRNNEQFF
>TRBJ2-3|TRBV28
CASSSPGQGGTDTQYF
>TRBJ2-7|TRBV20-1
CSARDRDRDEQYF
>TRBJ2-5|TRBV29-1
CSVDGVPGETQYF
>TRBJ2-3|TRBV11-1
CASSFPSSGFVLTDTQYF
>TRBJ1-1|TRBV28
CASSLFRFRNTEAFF
>TRBJ1-2|TRBV7-2
CASSSPTGGIGYTF
>TRBJ2-5|TRBV20-1
CSARRLAGGPGGETQYF
>TRBJ2-1|TRBV6-5
CASTPDHYRQFF
>TRBJ1-5|TRBV7-2
CASSLDRAAGGPQHF
>TRBJ2-7|TRBV5-1
CASSLTGGQGEQYF
>TRBJ1-6|TRBV4-1
CASSQVSFWGNSPLHF
>TRBJ2-3|TRBV7-2
CASSIDGGNTQYF
>TRBJ2-7|TRBV28
CASSLGGASQYEQYF
>TRBJ2-5|TRBV4-3
CASSQATSVWETQYF
>TRBJ1-4|TRBV24-1
CATSAWVPPVGEKLFF
>TRBJ1-5|TRBV27
CASSFYSNQPQHF
>TRBJ2-7|TRBV20-1
CSARQPGTTYEQYF
>TRBJ2-5|TRBV27
CASRPRQGNRETQYF
>TRBJ1-1|TRBV4-1
CASSQGTGRAFF
>TRBJ2-1|TRBV20-1
CSANRGPAYNEQFF
>TRBJ1-2|TRBV5-6
CASSPPLVPNYGYTF
>TRBJ2-1|TRBV5-6
CASSLTTNSYNEQFF
>TRBJ2-5|TRBV28
CASSLDSSGGETQYF
>TRBJ2-3|TRBV7-9
CASRPNSGRALDTQYF
>TRBJ2-2|TRBV7-2
CASSAPGLAPGELFF
>TRBJ2-2|TRBV9
CASSVSGTNTGELFF
>TRBJ2-1|TRBV29-1
CSSMANTGKEHNEQFF
>TRBJ2-7|TRBV12-3/TRBV12-4
CASSLADRGIEQYF
>TRBJ2-7|TRBV29-1
CSVEKQGAHEQYF
>TRBJ1-3|TRBV7-2
CASSAQGRISGNTIYF
>TRBJ1-1|TRBV20-1
CSARDPAGDTEAFF
>TRBJ2-3|TRBV25-1
CASSPPYRASTDTQYF
>TRBJ1-5|TRBV6-6
CASTPNFRGQPQHF
>TRBJ2-4|TRBV20-1
CSAPWREGENIQYF
>TRBJ2-7|TRBV13
CASSFRVGGDEQYF
>TRBJ2-5|TRBV7-9
CASSPATEKETQYF
>TRBJ2-7|TRBV6-6
CASSGGIENEQYF